A selection of T cell receptor beta chains follows, all from one sample in a study of cytomegalovirus exposure and HLA in healthy donors. This table comes from immunoSEQ multiplex PCR, and its TCRdb copy is limited to in-frame clones, with some not included. The repertoire includes 90,000 to 130,000 clones, 65% to 80% of them detected once, and under 3% sits in the top ten. Sequenced input: PBMCs. The receptors were sampled from a woman aged 60-70 years in good health and CMV-seropositive. Both conserved end residues are part of each CDR3. The D gene is left open where the match is weak. Rows may omit the clone size; those that give it use once, few, many or a size class.

-	TRBD2	TRBJ2-3	TRBV28	16	TGTGCCAGCAGTCGACTAGCGGGAGTAGGGACAGATACGCAGTATTTT	CASSRLAGVGTDTQYF
-	-	TRBJ1-4	TRBV27	15	TGTGCCAGCAGTTTATCGTACGTCCCCCAGGGAAAACTGTTTTTT	CASSLSYVPQGKLFF
few	TRBD1	TRBJ1-5	TRBV5-8	14	TGTGCCAGCAGCTCGGGGACAGGGCATCAGCCCCAGCATTTT	CASSSGTGHQPQHF
-	TRBD1	TRBJ1-1	TRBV11-1	15	TGTGCCAGCAGCTTAGGGACAGGGCCTCGGACTGAAGCTTTCTTT	CASSLGTGPRTEAFF
-	-	TRBJ1-2	TRBV12-1	13	TGTGCCAGCAGCTGGGACAATCTGTTGGGCTACACCTTC	CASSWDNLLGYTF
-	-	TRBJ2-7	TRBV30	12	TGTGCCTGGAGTTTTATGTCCTACGAGCAGTACTTC	CAWSFMSYEQYF
few	-	TRBJ1-4	TRBV7-9	14	TGTGCCAGCAGCTTAGTGGGGGCCAGGGAAAAACTGTTTTTT	CASSLVGAREKLFF
-	-	TRBJ2-5	TRBV5-1	13	TGCGCCAGCAGCAACGGAGGAAAAGAGACCCAGTACTTC	CASSNGGKETQYF
-	TRBD1	TRBJ2-7	TRBV29-1	13	TGCAGCGTTGCTGGACAGGCGGCCTACGAGCAGTACTTC	CSVAGQAAYEQYF
-	-	TRBJ1-5	TRBV18	13	TGTGCCAGCTCACCACGAGAGGTTAGGCCCCAGCATTTT	CASSPREVRPQHF
-	TRBD1	TRBJ1-2	TRBV12-5	14	TGTGCTAGTGGTTTGGTTAAGGGGGCGAATGGCTACACCTTC	CASGLVKGANGYTF
-	-	TRBJ2-3	TRBV5-1	15	TGCGCCAGCAGAACAAGGGGCGGTACCACAGATACGCAGTATTTT	CASRTRGGTTDTQYF
-	-	TRBJ2-3	TRBV28	13	TGTGCGACCAGGGGGGAAAGCACAGATACGCAGTATTTT	CATRGESTDTQYF
-	-	TRBJ2-3	TRBV29-1	12	TGCAGCCTTTTGGGGGGAACAGATACGCAGTATTTT	CSLLGGTDTQYF
-	TRBD2	TRBJ2-5	TRBV6-1	17	TGTGCCAGCAGTGAAGTTGTATCTCGGCGGGGGCAAGAGACCCAGTACTTC	CASSEVVSRRGQETQYF
once	TRBD2	TRBJ2-7	TRBV19	15	TGTGCCAGTAGTATCGTCCGGGGGGAATACTACGAGCAGTACTTC	CASSIVRGEYYEQYF
-	-	TRBJ2-7	TRBV9	15	TGTGCCAGCAGCGTAGGAGGTGGGAGTTTCTACGAGCAGTACTTC	CASSVGGGSFYEQYF
once	-	TRBJ2-5	TRBV7-3	13	TGTGCCAGCAGCCGTGGGCGGGGAGAGACCCAGTACTTC	CASSRGRGETQYF
-	TRBD2	TRBJ2-7	TRBV30	13	TGTGCCTGGAGTCCTCTAGCGGGGGGCGAGCAGTACTTC	CAWSPLAGGEQYF
once	-	TRBJ1-2	TRBV11-2	12	TGTGCCAGCAGAATGACAGGCTTCGGCTACACCTTC	CASRMTGFGYTF
few	TRBD2	TRBJ2-1	TRBV5-1	13	TGCGCCAGCAGCTTCGGGACTAGCGGGAGCGGGTTCTTC	CASSFGTSGSGFF
few	-	TRBJ2-1	TRBV11-1	15	TGTGCCAGCAGCCCAGGTCGGGACTCCTACAATGAGCAGTTCTTC	CASSPGRDSYNEQFF
-	-	TRBJ2-7	TRBV27	15	TGTGCCAGCAGTTTATTGGCGGCGGGGGCTCGCGAGCAGTACTTC	CASSLLAAGAREQYF
-	TRBD2	TRBJ2-1	TRBV5-1	17	TGCGCCAGCAGCTGGGGACTAGCGGGGAGTGGATACAATGAGCAGTTCTTC	CASSWGLAGSGYNEQFF
-	TRBD2	TRBJ2-3	TRBV2	16	TGTGCCAGCAGTAGTTGGACTAGCGAAACCACAGATACGCAGTATTTT	CASSSWTSETTDTQYF
-	-	TRBJ1-5	TRBV7-9	17	TGTGCCAGCAGCTTTGATTTGGACAGCGGAAGCAATCAGCCCCAGCATTTT	CASSFDLDSGSNQPQHF
-	-	TRBJ2-7	TRBV7-6	16	TGTGCCAGCAGCCTGCCCCGGGGGACTGCAAGGTACGAGCAATACTTC	CASSLPRGTARYEQYF
-	-	TRBJ2-5	TRBV2	14	TGTGCCAGCATTGACAGGCAGGGGTTTGAGACCCAGTACTTC	CASIDRQGFETQYF
few	-	TRBJ2-7	TRBV28	13	TGTGCCACCAAACGGGATCCCTCCTACGAGCAGTACTTC	CATKRDPSYEQYF
-	-	TRBJ1-1	TRBV4-2	16	TGTGCCAGCAGCCAGGTAATTGGCAGGATACCTTCTGAAGCTTTCTTT	CASSQVIGRIPSEAFF
-	-	TRBJ2-5	TRBV29-1	12	TGCAGCGCCTACAGGGGGGGAGAGACCCAGTACTTC	CSAYRGGETQYF
-	TRBD1	TRBJ1-1	TRBV27	18	TGTGCCAGCAGTTTAGGGGTCGACAGGGGAGCTACGAACACTGAAGCTTTCTTT	CASSLGVDRGATNTEAFF
once	-	TRBJ1-5	TRBV28	13	TGTGCCAGCAGTCCAGGGATACATCAGCCCCAGCATTTT	CASSPGIHQPQHF
-	-	TRBJ2-1	TRBV5-1	14	TGCGCCAGCAGCATACCGGGACAACACAATGAGCAGTTCTTC	CASSIPGQHNEQFF
-	TRBD1	TRBJ2-1	TRBV19	16	TGTGCCAGTAGTATCGGGGGACAGGGTTCCTACAATGAGCAGTTCTTC	CASSIGGQGSYNEQFF
-	-	TRBJ2-4	TRBV28	14	TGTGCCAGCAGTCCAATTAGAGGTGGAAACATTCAGTACTTC	CASSPIRGGNIQYF
-	-	TRBJ1-4	TRBV28	18	TGTGCCAGCAGTGGATTTGGACGGACCGGGGCAACTAATGAAAAACTGTTTTTT	CASSGFGRTGATNEKLFF
-	TRBD1	TRBJ1-5	TRBV27	14	TGTGCCAGCAGTCTGACAGGGGTCTATCAGCCCCAGCATTTT	CASSLTGVYQPQHF
-	TRBD2	TRBJ2-2	TRBV27	14	TGTGCCAGCAAAAAGGGTAGCGGGACCGGGGAGCTGTTTTTT	CASKKGSGTGELFF
-	-	TRBJ1-5	TRBV12-5	13	TGTGCTAGTGGTTCATATAGGGGTCAGCCCCAGCATTTT	CASGSYRGQPQHF